The source of this TCR beta chain is a study of blood T cell repertoires in COVID-19. Regarding this clone: One junction end disagrees with the germline gene, perhaps due to a read error.

The CDR3 loop spans 13 amino acids. Germline V gene data show CDR1 as MNHEY and CDR2 as SVGAGI. Original methodology: The authors estimated nucleated cell counts from reference gene primer amplification. Assay used: immunoSEQ multiplex PCR; TCRdb lists only in-frame clones, some missing. From that table come the V and J calls and clone size; the DNA was used to work out D and trimming. The data show about 35,000 clones, with roughly 90% seen just once and roughly 2.2% held by the top ten. The V gene is TRBV6-5, the J gene TRBJ1-1; 7 nucleotides line up with TRBD1. The source is a man aged 50-59 years with active COVID-19. Sequencing used peripheral blood. The CDR3 loop is CASRQGQNSEAFF. As DNA, the CDR3 is TGTGCCAGCAGACAGGGACAGAACTCTGAAGCTTTCTTT.